Listed below are T cell receptor beta chains from one sample, sequenced in a study of blood T cell repertoires in COVID-19. The protocol was immunoSEQ multiplex PCR, while the TCRdb copy is restricted to in-frame clones and leaves out a portion. Counted here are about 390,000 clones, roughly 86% occurring once; the ten biggest clones make up 2.3%. The sample taken for sequencing was peripheral blood. The receptor set was obtained from a woman between 55 and 75 years old with COVID-19, enrolled during active disease. Each CDR3 is given with its conserved first and last residue. The order of the fields is CDR3 DNA, CDR3 protein, D gene, J gene, clone size, V gene. D genes are given only for firm matches. Some rows have no size entry. The others give once, few or many, or a class for an expanded clone.

CDR3 DNA: TGTGCCAGCAGTCTAACCCCCGAACTCGTCTACTACTCTGGGGCCAACGTCCTGACTTTC; CDR3 protein: CASSLTPELVYYSGANVLTF; D gene: -; J gene: TRBJ2-6; clone size: -; V gene: TRBV6-6
CDR3 DNA: TGCGCCAGCAGCCACCAGGGGCTTCCCTACGAGCAGTACTTC; CDR3 protein: CASSHQGLPYEQYF; D gene: -; J gene: TRBJ2-7; clone size: -; V gene: TRBV4-1
CDR3 DNA: TGTGCCAGCAGCGTAGCGGGGGGACCCTCCTACGAGCAGTACTTC; CDR3 protein: CASSVAGGPSYEQYF; D gene: TRBD2; J gene: TRBJ2-7; clone size: -; V gene: TRBV9
CDR3 DNA: TGTGCCAGCAGTTCACCGGCGGACACCGGGGAGCTGTTTTTT; CDR3 protein: CASSSPADTGELFF; D gene: -; J gene: TRBJ2-2; clone size: -; V gene: TRBV6-5
CDR3 DNA: TGCGCCAGCAGCCCTGCTGATCCCTGGAGAGAGACCCAGTACTTC; CDR3 protein: CASSPADPWRETQYF; D gene: -; J gene: TRBJ2-5; clone size: -; V gene: TRBV5-1
CDR3 DNA: TGCGCCAGCAGCTTGGCCCCGGGGCGGGGAGGGAAGGATGGCTACACCTTC; CDR3 protein: CASSLAPGRGGKDGYTF; D gene: -; J gene: TRBJ1-2; clone size: -; V gene: TRBV5-1
CDR3 DNA: TGTGCCAGCTCACCCCTAGCGGGGGGCCTACACAATGAGCAGTTCTTC; CDR3 protein: CASSPLAGGLHNEQFF; D gene: TRBD2; J gene: TRBJ2-1; clone size: -; V gene: TRBV18
CDR3 DNA: TGTGCCATCAGCAGAGGCGTGTTCAATCAGCCCCAGCATTTT; CDR3 protein: CAISRGVFNQPQHF; D gene: -; J gene: TRBJ1-5; clone size: -; V gene: TRBV10-3
CDR3 DNA: TGCAGTGCCCGGGAAGCCTACGAGCAGTACTTC; CDR3 protein: CSAREAYEQYF; D gene: -; J gene: TRBJ2-7; clone size: -; V gene: TRBV20-1
CDR3 DNA: TGTGCCAGTAAAGTCCTAGGGACAGCCACTAATCAGCCCCAGCATTTT; CDR3 protein: CASKVLGTATNQPQHF; D gene: TRBD1; J gene: TRBJ1-5; clone size: -; V gene: TRBV19
CDR3 DNA: TGTGCCAGCTCGCCGACTAACACTGAAGCTTTCTTT; CDR3 protein: CASSPTNTEAFF; D gene: -; J gene: TRBJ1-1; clone size: -; V gene: TRBV18
CDR3 DNA: TGTGCCAGCAGCTCTCAGGTTGCCGGGGCCAACGTCCTGACTTTC; CDR3 protein: CASSSQVAGANVLTF; D gene: -; J gene: TRBJ2-6; clone size: -; V gene: TRBV3-1/TRBV3-2
CDR3 DNA: TGTGCCAGCACCGGAGGGGTTGGAAACACCATATATTTT; CDR3 protein: CASTGGVGNTIYF; D gene: -; J gene: TRBJ1-3; clone size: once; V gene: TRBV28
CDR3 DNA: TGTGCCAGCAGCGCCGAAGACAGGGGAATCTCTGGCTACACCTTC; CDR3 protein: CASSAEDRGISGYTF; D gene: TRBD1; J gene: TRBJ1-2; clone size: -; V gene: TRBV9
CDR3 DNA: TGTGCCAGCAGCCCGCTCCCACCTATGAACACTGAAGCTTTCTTT; CDR3 protein: CASSPLPPMNTEAFF; D gene: -; J gene: TRBJ1-1; clone size: -; V gene: TRBV7-9
CDR3 DNA: TGTGCCAGCAGCTTAGTAGCGGGGGCCTACGAGCAGTACTTC; CDR3 protein: CASSLVAGAYEQYF; D gene: TRBD2; J gene: TRBJ2-7; clone size: -; V gene: TRBV7-8
CDR3 DNA: TGTGCCAGCACCAAGCGACAGGACAATGAGCAGTTCTTC; CDR3 protein: CASTKRQDNEQFF; D gene: -; J gene: TRBJ2-1; clone size: -; V gene: TRBV12-3/TRBV12-4
CDR3 DNA: TGTGCCAGCAGCTGGGGGGACAGGGGGTTACAAGAGACCCAGTACTTC; CDR3 protein: CASSWGDRGLQETQYF; D gene: TRBD1; J gene: TRBJ2-5; clone size: once; V gene: TRBV5-4
CDR3 DNA: TGTGCCAGCAGCCCAACAGGAGCCTCCTACGAGCAGTACTTC; CDR3 protein: CASSPTGASYEQYF; D gene: -; J gene: TRBJ2-7; clone size: once; V gene: TRBV11-2
CDR3 DNA: TGTGCCAGCTCACCCGTCTCAGGGGGAGGCGACGAGCAGTACTTC; CDR3 protein: CASSPVSGGGDEQYF; D gene: -; J gene: TRBJ2-7; clone size: -; V gene: TRBV18
CDR3 DNA: TGTGCCAGCTCTCGTGAGACAGGGGTTAACGAGCAGTACTTC; CDR3 protein: CASSRETGVNEQYF; D gene: TRBD1; J gene: TRBJ2-7; clone size: -; V gene: TRBV18
CDR3 DNA: TGTGCCAGCACGTCTCCGAGCTCCTACAATGAGCAGTTCTTC; CDR3 protein: CASTSPSSYNEQFF; D gene: -; J gene: TRBJ2-1; clone size: once; V gene: TRBV27
CDR3 DNA: TGTGCCGTCCCAGGGAATGGCTACACCTTC; CDR3 protein: CAVPGNGYTF; D gene: -; J gene: TRBJ1-2; clone size: -; V gene: TRBV24-1
CDR3 DNA: TGTGCCAGCAGCTTAATGGCAGGGAACACTGAAGCTTTCTTT; CDR3 protein: CASSLMAGNTEAFF; D gene: -; J gene: TRBJ1-1; clone size: -; V gene: TRBV7-3
CDR3 DNA: TGTGCCACCAGTGATTCCCGGGCCACAGGGATGACAGCCAAAAACATTCAGTACTTC; CDR3 protein: CATSDSRATGMTAKNIQYF; D gene: -; J gene: TRBJ2-4; clone size: -; V gene: TRBV24-1
CDR3 DNA: TGTGCCAGCAGCCAAAGGACAGGGGGCGCTGGGGCCAACGTCCTGACTTTC; CDR3 protein: CASSQRTGGAGANVLTF; D gene: TRBD1; J gene: TRBJ2-6; clone size: -; V gene: TRBV3-1/TRBV3-2
CDR3 DNA: TGCGCCAGCAGCTTCGGCGGCCACACCGGGGAGCTGTTTTTT; CDR3 protein: CASSFGGHTGELFF; D gene: -; J gene: TRBJ2-2; clone size: -; V gene: TRBV5-1
CDR3 DNA: TGTGCCAGCTCACCACAGGGGAGGGCGAACACCGGGGAGCTGTTTTTT; CDR3 protein: CASSPQGRANTGELFF; D gene: TRBD2; J gene: TRBJ2-2; clone size: once; V gene: TRBV18
CDR3 DNA: TGTGCCAGCAGCGTAGGGGCGAACTACGAGCAGTACTTC; CDR3 protein: CASSVGANYEQYF; D gene: -; J gene: TRBJ2-7; clone size: once; V gene: TRBV9
CDR3 DNA: TGTGCCATCGGCCCCCACGGGGGTCCTAACTATGGCTACACCTTC; CDR3 protein: CAIGPHGGPNYGYTF; D gene: -; J gene: TRBJ1-2; clone size: -; V gene: TRBV6-5
CDR3 DNA: TGTGCCAGCTTTAGGACAGACCTTTACGGCTACACCTTC; CDR3 protein: CASFRTDLYGYTF; D gene: -; J gene: TRBJ1-2; clone size: -; V gene: TRBV2
CDR3 DNA: TGCGCCAGCAGGCAGGGTAGGACAGATACGCAGTATTTT; CDR3 protein: CASRQGRTDTQYF; D gene: -; J gene: TRBJ2-3; clone size: -; V gene: TRBV5-1
CDR3 DNA: TGTGCCAGCAGATTGGGACAGGGCAACCAAGAGACCCAGTACTTC; CDR3 protein: CASRLGQGNQETQYF; D gene: TRBD1; J gene: TRBJ2-5; clone size: once; V gene: TRBV5-5
CDR3 DNA: TGTGCCAGCAGGGTGGATTGGACAGGCCAAGCTGAAGCTTTCTTT; CDR3 protein: CASRVDWTGQAEAFF; D gene: TRBD1; J gene: TRBJ1-1; clone size: -; V gene: TRBV2
CDR3 DNA: TGTGCCAGCAGCTTTGACATCTTCACCGGGGAGCTGTTTTTT; CDR3 protein: CASSFDIFTGELFF; D gene: -; J gene: TRBJ2-2; clone size: few; V gene: TRBV7-3
CDR3 DNA: TGTGCCAGCAGCTTGGCCGGAGCAGTTTATAATTCACCCCTCCACTTT; CDR3 protein: CASSLAGAVYNSPLHF; D gene: -; J gene: TRBJ1-6; clone size: -; V gene: TRBV5-5
CDR3 DNA: TGCGCCAGCAGCTTGGCCTCTTCCTTCTACAATGAGCAGTTCTTC; CDR3 protein: CASSLASSFYNEQFF; D gene: -; J gene: TRBJ2-1; clone size: -; V gene: TRBV5-1
CDR3 DNA: TGTGCCAGCAGCGTCCAGCAGGGCGATACGCAGTATTTT; CDR3 protein: CASSVQQGDTQYF; D gene: -; J gene: TRBJ2-3; clone size: -; V gene: TRBV9
CDR3 DNA: TGTGCCAGTGGGGACACTCTCTATAGCAATCAGCCCCAGCATTTT; CDR3 protein: CASGDTLYSNQPQHF; D gene: -; J gene: TRBJ1-5; clone size: -; V gene: TRBV2
CDR3 DNA: TGTGCCAGCAGCCAAGAAAGCCGGAACACTGAAGCTTTCTTT; CDR3 protein: CASSQESRNTEAFF; D gene: -; J gene: TRBJ1-1; clone size: -; V gene: TRBV3-1/TRBV3-2
CDR3 DNA: TGCGCCAGCAGCCCCGAGGGGGCAGGCTATGGCTACACCTTC; CDR3 protein: CASSPEGAGYGYTF; D gene: TRBD1; J gene: TRBJ1-2; clone size: -; V gene: TRBV4-1
CDR3 DNA: TGTGCCAGCAGTGATTTATCTAGAGTAGCCAAAAACATTCAGTACTTC; CDR3 protein: CASSDLSRVAKNIQYF; D gene: -; J gene: TRBJ2-4; clone size: -; V gene: TRBV2
CDR3 DNA: TGTGCCAGCAGCAAAGGACTTAACCCTAATGAGCAGTTCTTC; CDR3 protein: CASSKGLNPNEQFF; D gene: -; J gene: TRBJ2-1; clone size: -; V gene: TRBV9